Listed below are T cell receptor beta chains from one sample, sequenced in a study of cytomegalovirus exposure and HLA in healthy donors. Profiling relied on immunoSEQ multiplex PCR, and the TCRdb table lists in-frame clones only, not all of them. The table shows about 130,000 clones, with 83% occurring only once. Sequences were obtained from PBMCs. The receptors derive from a man aged 40-49 years in good health and CMV-seronegative. CDR3s include the opening cysteine and the closing phenylalanine or tryptophan. The D gene is left open where the match is weak. Rows may omit the clone size; those that give it use once, few, many or a size class.

D gene: .
clone size: .
J gene: TRBJ2-7
V gene: TRBV18
CDR3 DNA: TGTGCCAGCTCACCCCGTTTCGCAGGAGGGTCAGAGCAGTACTTC
CDR3 protein: CASSPRFAGGSEQYF

D gene: TRBD2
clone size: once
J gene: TRBJ2-2
V gene: TRBV19
CDR3 DNA: TGTGCCACCAGGACTAGCTGGAACACCGGGGAGCTGTTTTTT
CDR3 protein: CATRTSWNTGELFF

D gene: .
clone size: .
J gene: TRBJ2-7
V gene: TRBV4-1
CDR3 DNA: TGCGCCAGCAGCCCGGGAAGGGCTTTCCGCGACTACGAGCAGTACTTC
CDR3 protein: CASSPGRAFRDYEQYF

D gene: .
clone size: once
J gene: TRBJ2-5
V gene: TRBV2
CDR3 DNA: TGTGCCAGCATCCCTCGATTAAGCGGTTTGGGGCAAGAGACCCAGTACTTC
CDR3 protein: CASIPRLSGLGQETQYF

D gene: TRBD1
clone size: .
J gene: TRBJ2-7
V gene: TRBV27
CDR3 DNA: TGTGCCAGCAGTTCCCTCGGACAGGGGGTGAACGAGCAGTACTTC
CDR3 protein: CASSSLGQGVNEQYF

D gene: TRBD1
clone size: .
J gene: TRBJ1-6
V gene: TRBV23-1
CDR3 DNA: TGCGCCAGCAGTCAATCCGAGGGGACAGGGGAAGATTCACCCCTCCACTTT
CDR3 protein: CASSQSEGTGEDSPLHF

D gene: TRBD2
clone size: .
J gene: TRBJ2-5
V gene: TRBV5-4
CDR3 DNA: TGTGCCAGCAGCTTGGCCCCGACTAGCGGGAGGAAGACCCAGTACTTC
CDR3 protein: CASSLAPTSGRKTQYF

D gene: TRBD1
clone size: .
J gene: TRBJ2-1
V gene: TRBV27
CDR3 DNA: TGTGCCAGCAGCGAACAGGGGGCCGTGAATGAGCAGTTCTTC
CDR3 protein: CASSEQGAVNEQFF

D gene: TRBD2
clone size: .
J gene: TRBJ2-5
V gene: TRBV27
CDR3 DNA: TGTGCCAGCAGTTCGAGGGGAGGGGAGACCCAGTACTTC
CDR3 protein: CASSSRGGETQYF

D gene: .
clone size: .
J gene: TRBJ1-1
V gene: TRBV6-5
CDR3 DNA: TGTGCCAGCTCACCGGGACATATGAACACTGAAGCTTTCTTT
CDR3 protein: CASSPGHMNTEAFF

D gene: .
clone size: .
J gene: TRBJ2-7
V gene: TRBV7-9
CDR3 DNA: TGTGCCAGCAGCTCCCAGATCGACTACGAGCAGTACTTC
CDR3 protein: CASSSQIDYEQYF

D gene: .
clone size: .
J gene: TRBJ1-1
V gene: TRBV27
CDR3 DNA: TGTGCCAGCAGTTTGGGGGGGCTGATGAACACTGAAGCTTTCTTT
CDR3 protein: CASSLGGLMNTEAFF

D gene: TRBD2
clone size: .
J gene: TRBJ2-7
V gene: TRBV28
CDR3 DNA: TGTGCCAGCAGGACCGGGACTAGTTACGAGCAGTACTTC
CDR3 protein: CASRTGTSYEQYF

D gene: TRBD2
clone size: .
J gene: TRBJ2-2
V gene: TRBV28
CDR3 DNA: TGTGCCAGCGTTGGCGGGAGTGGCACCGGGGAGCTGTTTTTT
CDR3 protein: CASVGGSGTGELFF

D gene: TRBD1
clone size: .
J gene: TRBJ1-2
V gene: TRBV7-3
CDR3 DNA: TGTGCCAGCAGCTCGACAGGGGCCTATGGCTACACCTTC
CDR3 protein: CASSSTGAYGYTF

D gene: .
clone size: .
J gene: TRBJ2-5
V gene: TRBV6-1
CDR3 DNA: TGTGCCAGCGAGAGGGTTTTGGAGACCCAGTACTTC
CDR3 protein: CASERVLETQYF

D gene: TRBD1
clone size: .
J gene: TRBJ1-1
V gene: TRBV7-8
CDR3 DNA: TGTGCCAGCAGCTTAGTAACAGGGGGGTACACTGAAGCTTTCTTT
CDR3 protein: CASSLVTGGYTEAFF

D gene: .
clone size: .
J gene: TRBJ1-2
V gene: TRBV4-3
CDR3 DNA: TGCGCCAGCAGCTCCGCCACCAAGGGGTCCCCATATGGCTACACCTTC
CDR3 protein: CASSSATKGSPYGYTF

D gene: .
clone size: .
J gene: TRBJ2-3
V gene: TRBV7-8
CDR3 DNA: TGTGCCAGCAGCTTAAAGCGGGTCACAGATACGCAGTATTTT
CDR3 protein: CASSLKRVTDTQYF

D gene: TRBD2
clone size: .
J gene: TRBJ2-5
V gene: TRBV14
CDR3 DNA: TGTGCCAGCAGCCAAACGGCTAGCGGGAGGGTGGCGGAGACCCAGTACTTC
CDR3 protein: CASSQTASGRVAETQYF

D gene: .
clone size: .
J gene: TRBJ1-2
V gene: TRBV4-3
CDR3 DNA: TGCGCCAGCAGCCAAGGACTAAGGATGGGCTACACCTTC
CDR3 protein: CASSQGLRMGYTF

D gene: TRBD2
clone size: .
J gene: TRBJ2-3
V gene: TRBV6-4
CDR3 DNA: TGTGCCAGCAGGAAACTAGCGGGAGACCTGGATACGCAGTATTTT
CDR3 protein: CASRKLAGDLDTQYF

D gene: .
clone size: .
J gene: TRBJ1-1
V gene: TRBV9
CDR3 DNA: TGTGCCAGCAGCGCAAGCTATGGGGCGCGTACTTTCTTT
CDR3 protein: CASSASYGARTFF

D gene: TRBD1
clone size: once
J gene: TRBJ2-1
V gene: TRBV27
CDR3 DNA: TGTGCCAGCAGCCCCCCGGGACAGAACAATGAGCAGTTCTTC
CDR3 protein: CASSPPGQNNEQFF

D gene: .
clone size: .
J gene: TRBJ2-1
V gene: TRBV28
CDR3 DNA: TGTGCCAGCAACGTAGGATTTCGGGTCTATGAGCAGTTCTTC
CDR3 protein: CASNVGFRVYEQFF

D gene: .
clone size: .
J gene: TRBJ1-1
V gene: TRBV18
CDR3 DNA: TGTGCCAGCTCACCAGGGCAGATGAACACTGAAGCTTTCTTT
CDR3 protein: CASSPGQMNTEAFF

D gene: TRBD1
clone size: .
J gene: TRBJ1-4
V gene: TRBV27
CDR3 DNA: TGTGCCAGCAGTTCCCGGGACAGAAGTGGAAAACTGTTTTTT
CDR3 protein: CASSSRDRSGKLFF

D gene: TRBD1
clone size: .
J gene: TRBJ2-5
V gene: TRBV15
CDR3 DNA: TGTGCCACCAGCAACCGGGACAGGGATCAAGAGACCCAGTACTTC
CDR3 protein: CATSNRDRDQETQYF

D gene: .
clone size: .
J gene: TRBJ1-2
V gene: TRBV16
CDR3 DNA: TGTGCCAGCAGCCACCTAACCGGGCGGGACGAAACTAACTATGGCTACACCTTC
CDR3 protein: CASSHLTGRDETNYGYTF

D gene: TRBD2
clone size: .
J gene: TRBJ2-1
V gene: TRBV7-3
CDR3 DNA: TGTGCCAGCAGCTCCTCCGGGGGGTCGGGCAATGAGCAGTTCTTC
CDR3 protein: CASSSSGGSGNEQFF

D gene: TRBD1
clone size: .
J gene: TRBJ1-2
V gene: TRBV10-3
CDR3 DNA: TGTGCCATCAGTGAGTCTGGTCGGACAGGAGACTATGGCTACACCTTC
CDR3 protein: CAISESGRTGDYGYTF

D gene: .
clone size: .
J gene: TRBJ1-2
V gene: TRBV11-1
CDR3 DNA: TGTGCCAGCAGCTTAGCGATGGGGACTCCTAACTATGGCTACACCTTC
CDR3 protein: CASSLAMGTPNYGYTF

D gene: .
clone size: .
J gene: TRBJ2-5
V gene: TRBV27
CDR3 DNA: TGTGCCAGCAGTCAGGACAGCCAAGAGACCCAGTACTTC
CDR3 protein: CASSQDSQETQYF

D gene: .
clone size: few
J gene: TRBJ2-2
V gene: TRBV19
CDR3 DNA: TGTGCCAGTAGTATCGAAATAGCACCCGGGGAGCTGTTTTTT
CDR3 protein: CASSIEIAPGELFF

D gene: .
clone size: .
J gene: TRBJ2-1
V gene: TRBV27
CDR3 DNA: TGTGCCAGCAGTTTATCGGGGGGGCCCTCCTACAATGAGCAGTTCTTC
CDR3 protein: CASSLSGGPSYNEQFF

D gene: TRBD2
clone size: .
J gene: TRBJ2-7
V gene: TRBV4-3
CDR3 DNA: TGCGCCAGCAGCCAAGTGACTAGCGGGATGTACGAGCAGTACTTC
CDR3 protein: CASSQVTSGMYEQYF

D gene: TRBD2
clone size: .
J gene: TRBJ2-7
V gene: TRBV7-3
CDR3 DNA: TGTGCCAGCAGCTTAACCCCCAGCGGGGGGGCCTTTTCATACGAGCAGTACTTC
CDR3 protein: CASSLTPSGGAFSYEQYF

D gene: .
clone size: .
J gene: TRBJ2-3
V gene: TRBV4-1
CDR3 DNA: TGCGCCAGCAGCCAAGTTAGACTCTTCACAGATACGCAGTATTTT
CDR3 protein: CASSQVRLFTDTQYF

D gene: .
clone size: .
J gene: TRBJ2-7
V gene: TRBV29-1
CDR3 DNA: TGCAGCGTTGAACCCGACAGCTCCTACGAGCAGTACTTC
CDR3 protein: CSVEPDSSYEQYF

D gene: TRBD1
clone size: .
J gene: TRBJ1-4
V gene: TRBV27
CDR3 DNA: TGTGCCAGCAGTATTACTACAGGGGGTATTAATGAAAAACTGTTTTTT
CDR3 protein: CASSITTGGINEKLFF

D gene: TRBD2
clone size: .
J gene: TRBJ2-7
V gene: TRBV9
CDR3 DNA: TGTGCCAGCAGCGTATCTCCTAATCATATACTAGCGGGAGTCGAGCAGTACTTC
CDR3 protein: CASSVSPNHILAGVEQYF